Listed below are T cell receptor beta chains from one sample, sequenced in a study of blood T cell repertoires in COVID-19. Sequencing used immunoSEQ multiplex PCR; TCRdb keeps in-frame clones, though not all of them. The data contain around 200,000 clones, around 80% of them singletons. The specimen sequenced was peripheral blood. The receptors come from a human donor in a cohort sampled during active COVID-19. Each CDR3 is given with its conserved first and last residue. D genes are given only for firm matches.

j_call	v_call	d_call	cdr3_nt	cdr3_aa
TRBJ1-2	TRBV6-6	TRBD1	TGTGCCAGCAGGCAGGGGGCGCGAGACTATGGCTACACCTTC	CASRQGARDYGYTF
TRBJ2-7	TRBV7-3	NA	TGTGCCAGCAGCTTAGACCAGGGGCCCGCCTACGAGCAGTACTTC	CASSLDQGPAYEQYF
TRBJ2-7	TRBV4-2	NA	TGTGCCAGCAGCCCTTCCTTGGGCGGGGAGTACGAGCAGTACTTC	CASSPSLGGEYEQYF
TRBJ2-7	TRBV13	TRBD2	TGTGCCAGCAGCTTATCCCTAGCGGGTTATGGTGTGGAGCAGTACTTC	CASSLSLAGYGVEQYF
TRBJ2-3	TRBV4-3	NA	TGCGCCAGCAGCCAAGAGTTTACTAGCACAGATACGCAGTATTTT	CASSQEFTSTDTQYF
TRBJ2-5	TRBV12-3/TRBV12-4	TRBD1	TGTGCCAGCAGGGGACAGGGCCAAGAGACCCAGTACTTC	CASRGQGQETQYF
TRBJ2-7	TRBV6-2/TRBV6-3	NA	TGTGCCAGCAGTTACTTCCAGGGTTCTTACGAGCAGTACTTC	CASSYFQGSYEQYF
TRBJ2-3	TRBV5-8	NA	TGTGCCAGCAGCCTTACCCGGGTGACAGATACGCAGTATTTT	CASSLTRVTDTQYF
TRBJ1-2	TRBV5-5	NA	TGTGCCAGCAGCTTGCGGGGGGGGCACGGCTACACCTTC	CASSLRGGHGYTF
TRBJ2-7	TRBV7-9	TRBD1	TGTGCCAGCAGCTCCCGGGACAGGGTTAGCGAGCAGTACTTC	CASSSRDRVSEQYF
TRBJ2-5	TRBV18	NA	TGTGCCAGCTCACCATACCAGGGTATCCAAGAGACCCAGTACTTC	CASSPYQGIQETQYF
TRBJ2-3	TRBV9	TRBD2	TGTGCCAGCAGCGTAGGCGGGAGATTACAAGATACGCAGTATTTT	CASSVGGRLQDTQYF
TRBJ2-7	TRBV21-1	NA	TGTGCCAGCAGCAAAGGGGAGGCTAGCGGCCAGAGCTCCTACGAGCAGTACTTC	CASSKGEASGQSSYEQYF
TRBJ2-1	TRBV10-3	TRBD2	TGTGCCATCAGTGCGGGAGGGTCCTACAATGAGCAGTTCTTC	CAISAGGSYNEQFF
TRBJ2-7	TRBV3-1/TRBV3-2	TRBD2	TGTGCCAGCAGCCAAGGTACTAGCGGGAGAAACGAGCAGTACTTC	CASSQGTSGRNEQYF
TRBJ2-1	TRBV7-6	NA	TGTGCCAGCAGCTTACGGGGGACAGCCAATGAGCAGTTCTTC	CASSLRGTANEQFF
TRBJ2-7	TRBV15	TRBD1	TGTGCCACCAGCATGGACAGGGGATTAGGCGAGCAGTACTTC	CATSMDRGLGEQYF
TRBJ2-7	TRBV7-3	TRBD1	TGTGCCAGCAGCCCCCCGGGACAGGGGTTCTACGAGCAGTACTTC	CASSPPGQGFYEQYF
TRBJ2-7	TRBV5-6	TRBD1	TGTGCCAGCAGCTTGGACGCGGGACAGGTCCCCTACGAGCAGTACTTC	CASSLDAGQVPYEQYF
TRBJ1-1	TRBV5-6	TRBD1	TGTGCCAGCAGCATTACCGGGACAGCGAACACTGAAGCTTTCTTT	CASSITGTANTEAFF